One sample yielded the 9 T cell receptor beta chains listed below, sequenced in a study of beta chain features in type 1 diabetes (dated by TCRdb to 2017 to 2018). Library method: the immunoSEQ multiplex PCR assay. The High Capacity cDNA Reverse Transcription Kit was used to reverse transcribe all of the isolated RNA, meaning that expressed TCRB transcripts were what got sequenced. TCRdb mirrors the immuneACCESS table, restricted to in-frame sequences. Some clones are absent from its copies; in checked studies, under half trace to an unresolved V gene, and the reason for the others is unknown. The sample table lists about 140,000 clones, 6.9% of them with a count of one. About 1.5% of the sample belongs to the ten largest clones. What was sequenced was central memory CD4+ T cells from blood. These receptor sequences come from a young woman in good health.

This clone was counted a few times. The rearrangement joins TRBV9 to TRBJ2-1, with a weak D call TRBD2 (5 bases). The V gene lost 0 bases and the J gene lost 0 bases, with 10 bases spanning the gap. The germline gives CDR1 SGDLS, CDR2 YYNGEE. This CDR3 has 16 residues. Written as DNA, the CDR3 is TGTGCCAGCAGCGTAGCCGTAGGGAGCTCCTACAATGAGCAGTTCTTC. This gives the protein CASSVAVGSSYNEQFF.

This clone turned up a few times. This chain links TRBV5-5 with TRBJ2-6; TRBD1 might be the D (5 bases). V was trimmed by 0 bases and J by 2 bases, leaving 15 bases between them. This CDR3 region has 18 residues. Germline lookup yields CDR1 SGHKS and CDR2 YYEKEE (reference sequence). The CDR3 nucleotides are TGTGCCAGCAGCTTGGGCCAGGGATCTCGAACTGGGGCCAACGTCCTGACTTTC. This encodes CASSLGQGSRTGANVLTF.

This clone was found a few times. The J gene is TRBJ2-6, the V gene TRBV11-2, with D perhaps TRBD2 (5 bases). Trimming pared 8 bases from V and 5 bases from J, leaving 13 bases between. This CDR3 is 14 amino acids long. Germline CDR1 SGHAT, CDR2 FQNNGV. As DNA, the CDR3 is TGTGCCAGCTCCATCAGAGGGAGGGCCAACGTCCTGACTTTC. Translation: CASSIRGRANVLTF.

This clone was detected a few times. The CDR3 here is CAGNRDLYGYTF. The DNA for the CDR3 is TGTGCCGGTAACAGGGACCTCTATGGCTACACCTTC. V and J are TRBV7-9 and TRBJ1-2, with TRBD1 as a possible D gene (6 bases). This CDR3 comprises 12 residues. Between the trimmed V and J ends, which lost 11 bases and 4 bases, there was a span of 14 bases. From germline, CDR1 is SEHNR and CDR2 FQNEAQ (reference sequence).

This clone occurred many times. This chain connects TRBV4-2 to TRBJ2-1, with D possibly matching TRBD2 (5 bases). Germline lookup yields CDR1 LGHNA and CDR2 YNFKEQ. Trimming took off 2 bases at V and 0 bases at J, with 5 bases between the two ends. This CDR3 contains 14 residues. CDR3 sequence (DNA): TGTGCCAGCAGCCAAAGCGGCTCCTACAATGAGCAGTTCTTC. Protein sequence: CASSQSGSYNEQFF.

The chain has TRBV14 and TRBJ2-5; maybe TRBD1 (5 bases). There are 18 residues in the CDR3. From germline, CDR1 is SGHDN and CDR2 FVKESK. V lost 3 bases to trimming and J lost 1 base, with 21 bases between them. The CDR3 DNA follows: TGTGCCAGCAGCCATGGTGGGGCATCGCTCGGGTTCCAAGAGACCCAGTACTTC. The encoded protein is CASSHGGASLGFQETQYF.

Regarding this clone: A much larger clone is a single base away; this may be a read error. The chain has TRBV7-2 and TRBJ2-7; D remains unclear. The CDR3 has 11 amino acids. V lost 5 bases to trimming and J lost 2 bases, with 4 bases between them. Germline CDR1 reads SGHTA; CDR2 reads FQGNSA. The CDR3, as DNA: TGTGCCAGCAGCACGGCCTACGAGCAGTACTTC. This sequence encodes CASSTAYEQYF.

J is TRBJ1-5 and V is TRBV7-8; the match to TRBD1 covers 9 bases. V dropped 7 bases and J dropped 0; count of bases not matched to a gene: 10. The CDR3 runs to 17 residues. Germline CDR1 and CDR2: SGHVS and FQNEAQ. The CDR3 nucleotides are TGTGCCAGCACCTCGGGACAGGGTCCCCTTAGCAATCAGCCCCAGCATTTT. Its translation is CASTSGQGPLSNQPQHF.

This clone has a count of ten or more. The genes are TRBV15 and TRBJ2-5; TRBD1 matches at 11 bases. The V gene end was trimmed by 3 bases and the J gene end by 5 bases; junction bases not matched to a gene: 8. Germline values: CDR1 LNHNV, CDR2 YYDKDF (reference sequence). CDR3 length: 16 residues. DNA of the CDR3: TGTGCCACCAGCAGGGACCGGGACAGGGGGTCGGAGACCCAGTACTTC. It codes for CATSRDRDRGSETQYF.